Below are 6 T cell receptor beta chains sequenced from a single sample in a study of cytomegalovirus exposure and HLA in healthy donors. PCR primers comprised 60 Vbeta and 13 Jbeta primers. Profiling relied on immunoSEQ multiplex PCR, and the TCRdb table lists in-frame clones only, not all of them. The sample consists of about 100,000 clones, 65% to 75% of them appearing once. The sequencing input was PBMCs. These receptors were collected from a woman in her late teens or twenties in good health and CMV-seropositive.

The chain carries TRBV2 and TRBJ2-3; 8 nucleotides line up with TRBD1. With V trimmed by 6 bases and J by 5 bases, 16 bases remained unmatched. The germline CDR1 and CDR2 sequences are SNHLY and FYNNEI. The CDR3 consists of 17 residues. CDR3 sequence reads: CASRPWLDRALGDTQYF. The CDR3 DNA follows: TGTGCCAGCAGACCCTGGTTGGACAGGGCTCTCGGAGATACGCAGTATTTT.

This chain's CDR3 is CAWSPQWDTGNYGYTF. CDR3 coding DNA: TGTGCCTGGAGTCCCCAGTGGGACACCGGTAACTATGGCTACACCTTC. This sequence joins TRBV30 and TRBJ1-2; D is possibly TRBD1 (6 bases). Germline V gives CDR1 GTSNPN, CDR2 SVGIG (reference sequence). Trimming left V 2 bases short and J 1 base short, with 17 bases between. The CDR3 spans 16 residues.

V and J are TRBV6-5 and TRBJ2-2; D gene uncertain. In germline, CDR1 is MNHEY, CDR2 SVGAGI. Deletions cut 5 bases from V and 6 bases from J, with 16 bases between. The CDR3 consists of 15 residues. The CDR3 reads CASSRPPTYSGELFF. CDR3 coding DNA: TGTGCCAGCAGTCGTCCCCCCACTTACTCCGGGGAGCTGTTTTTT.

The chain recombines TRBV28 with TRBJ1-1; D not certain. V was trimmed by 6 bases and J by 3 bases, leaving 14 bases between them. The germline V gene has CDR1 MDHEN and CDR2 SYDVKM. This CDR3 region has 14 residues. The CDR3 reads CASRLPGGYTEAFF. CDR3 coding DNA: TGTGCCAGCAGACTCCCCGGAGGGTACACTGAAGCTTTCTTT.

J is TRBJ2-7 and V is TRBV28; the match to TRBD2 covers 13 bases. The CDR3 is 15 residues long. The ends lost 6 bases at V and 9 bases at J; junction bases unmatched: 11. Per the germline V gene, CDR1 is MDHEN and CDR2 is SYDVKM. CDR3 bases: TGTGCCAGCAGATCTGGACTAGCGGGAGTAGTAGGGCAGTACTTC. Its protein is CASRSGLAGVVGQYF. Looking up the rest from reference TRBV28 and TRBJ2-7 gives the full variable domain: DVKVTQSSRYLVKRTGEKVFLECVQDMDHENMFWYRQDPGLGLRLIYFSYDVKMKEKGDIPEGYSVSREKKERFSLILESASTNQTSMYLCASRSGLAGVVGQYFGPGTRLTVT.

This sequence joins TRBV7-3 and TRBJ2-3, with D possibly matching TRBD1 (5 bases). The CDR3 contains 13 residues. Germline V gene lookup returns CDR1 SGHTA and CDR2 FQGTGA. Trimming stripped 0 bases from V and 4 bases from J, with 5 bases between. The CDR3 is CASSLTGPDTQYF. Here the CDR3 DNA reads TGTGCCAGCAGCTTAACGGGGCCAGATACGCAGTATTTT.